The rows below give T cell receptor beta chains drawn from one sample of a study of human T cells and chemical hapten exposure. TCRdb re-called the RACE reads through MiXCR, storing one row per CDR3 protein. The sample contains more than 90,000 distinct CDR3 sequences, approximately 10% of which appear only once. Sequencing used whole blood, obtained in connection with sensitization to the hapten diphenylcyclopropenone (DPC). Every receptor here comes from a woman aged 40-49 years with alopecia areata. Some clones in this sample may be carry-over from other donors' samples. CDR3s include the opening cysteine and the closing phenylalanine or tryptophan. Each record gives: J gene, clone size, D gene, V gene, CDR3 DNA, CDR3 protein. D genes are given only for firm matches. Clone size appears in some rows only: once, few, many, or a class for an expanded clone.

J: TRBJ2-1; size: .; D: .; V: TRBV12-3/TRBV12-4; DNA: TGTGCCAGCAGTCCCCGTACTCCGGGTAGCAGGGCTGAGCAGTTCTTC; CDR3: CASSPRTPGSRAEQFF
J: TRBJ2-3; size: few; D: TRBD2; V: TRBV20-1; DNA: TGCAGTGCTAGAGCTACTAGCGGTGGGGGCACAGATACGCAGTATTTT; CDR3: CSARATSGGGTDTQYF
J: TRBJ1-2; size: .; D: .; V: TRBV27; DNA: TGTGCCAGCAGTATGACAGGAACTAACTATGGCTACACCTTC; CDR3: CASSMTGTNYGYTF
J: TRBJ1-1; size: .; D: .; V: TRBV5-4; DNA: TGTGCCAGCAGCCCGAATCCGAACACTGAAGCTTTCTTT; CDR3: CASSPNPNTEAFF
J: TRBJ2-2; size: .; D: .; V: TRBV24-1; DNA: TGTGCCACCAGTGATGCCAGGACGGCCACCGGGGAGCTGTTTTTT; CDR3: CATSDARTATGELFF
J: TRBJ1-3; size: few; D: .; V: TRBV7-9; DNA: TGTGCCAGCAGCTTAGCGGCCGCACGAAACACCATATATTTT; CDR3: CASSLAAARNTIYF
J: TRBJ2-1; size: many; D: TRBD2; V: TRBV4-3; DNA: TGCGCCAGCAGCCAAGAGGTCGCGGGGGGTCTTTTCTTC; CDR3: CASSQEVAGGLFF
J: TRBJ1-1; size: many; D: TRBD1; V: TRBV18; DNA: TGTGCCAGCTCTCTCGGGACAGCCACTATGAACACTGAAGCTTTCTTT; CDR3: CASSLGTATMNTEAFF
J: TRBJ2-1; size: many; D: .; V: TRBV28; DNA: TGTGCCAGCAGTTTAATGGGACTCGACCGGACTGAGCAGTTCTTC; CDR3: CASSLMGLDRTEQFF
J: TRBJ1-1; size: few; D: TRBD1; V: TRBV29-1; DNA: TGCAGCGTAGGGACAGGGGGCGGAGGTTTCTTT; CDR3: CSVGTGGGGFF
J: TRBJ2-1; size: .; D: TRBD2; V: TRBV12-5; DNA: TGTGCTAGTGGTTTGATGAGGACTAGCGACTCCTACAATGAGCAGTTCTTC; CDR3: CASGLMRTSDSYNEQFF
J: TRBJ2-5; size: .; D: .; V: TRBV6-5; DNA: TGTGCCAGCAGTAACAATCAAGAGACCCAGTACTTC; CDR3: CASSNNQETQYF
J: TRBJ2-4; size: .; D: .; V: TRBV20-1; DNA: TGCAGTGCTAGGACTAGACTAGGTTTGGACATTCAGTACTTC; CDR3: CSARTRLGLDIQYF
J: TRBJ2-6; size: .; D: .; V: TRBV15; DNA: TGTGCCACCAGCAGAGATGAGATTGGGGAAGTCACCTCTGGGGCCAACGTCCTGACTTTC; CDR3: CATSRDEIGEVTSGANVLTF
J: TRBJ1-5; size: many; D: .; V: TRBV2; DNA: TGTGCCAGCGGTATCTTATATAGCAATCAGCCCCAGCATTTT; CDR3: CASGILYSNQPQHF
J: TRBJ2-2; size: many; D: TRBD1; V: TRBV6-4; DNA: TGTGCCAGCAGCCCCGGACAGGGGGGGACCGGGGAGCTGTTTTTT; CDR3: CASSPGQGGTGELFF
J: TRBJ2-5; size: .; D: .; V: TRBV5-4; DNA: TGTGCCAGCAGCTCCCCCTCAGAGCTTCAAGAGACCCAGTACTTC; CDR3: CASSSPSELQETQYF
J: TRBJ2-7; size: .; D: .; V: TRBV21-1; DNA: TGTGCCAGCAGCTTGCCTTCCAGGACACCTTTTAGGGAGCAGTACTTC; CDR3: CASSLPSRTPFREQYF
J: TRBJ2-5; size: many; D: .; V: TRBV5-1; DNA: TGCGCCAGCAGCTTGGATCGAGAGACCCAGTACTTC; CDR3: CASSLDRETQYF
J: TRBJ2-7; size: .; D: .; V: TRBV27; DNA: TGTGCCAGCAGTTTCGGCCCTTTCCCCTACGAGCAGTACTTC; CDR3: CASSFGPFPYEQYF
J: TRBJ1-1; size: few; D: TRBD1; V: TRBV7-2; DNA: TGTGCCAGCAGCCCGCGCCCGGGACAGGGGAACACTGAAGCTTTCTTT; CDR3: CASSPRPGQGNTEAFF
J: TRBJ1-1; size: many; D: .; V: TRBV19; DNA: TGTGCCAGCGGCCAGGGACACACTGAAGCTTTCTTT; CDR3: CASGQGHTEAFF
J: TRBJ2-2; size: many; D: TRBD2; V: TRBV10-1; DNA: TGCGCCAGCACTAGCGGGAACACCGGGGAGCTGTTTTTT; CDR3: CASTSGNTGELFF
J: TRBJ1-1; size: many; D: .; V: TRBV18; DNA: TGTGCCAGCTCCCAAAGAGGGGGAGGGTTGAACACTGAAGCTTTCTTT; CDR3: CASSQRGGGLNTEAFF
J: TRBJ2-7; size: .; D: TRBD2; V: TRBV5-4; DNA: TGTGCCAGCAGCTGGGGACTAGCGGGGGGGAGCGAGCAGTACTTC; CDR3: CASSWGLAGGSEQYF
J: TRBJ1-6; size: few; D: .; V: TRBV10-3; DNA: TGTGCCACCACCCGACAGGCCCCTAATTCACCCCTCCACTTT; CDR3: CATTRQAPNSPLHF
J: TRBJ2-3; size: few; D: TRBD2; V: TRBV7-9; DNA: TGTGCCAGCAGCTTAAGTCTAGCGGGGGGTCAAGATACGCAGTATTTT; CDR3: CASSLSLAGGQDTQYF
J: TRBJ1-6; size: many; D: .; V: TRBV4-2; DNA: TGTGCCAGCAGCCAACCACAGGGAATCCAAAATTCACCCCTCCACTTT; CDR3: CASSQPQGIQNSPLHF
J: TRBJ2-7; size: .; D: TRBD2; V: TRBV11-2; DNA: TGTGCCAGCCTCCCTAGCGGTTCCTACGAGCAGTACTTC; CDR3: CASLPSGSYEQYF
J: TRBJ1-1; size: few; D: .; V: TRBV7-9; DNA: TGTGCCAGCAGCCCCCGACAGCCACAACCCAACACTGAAGCTTTCTTT; CDR3: CASSPRQPQPNTEAFF
J: TRBJ2-1; size: few; D: TRBD2; V: TRBV6-2/TRBV6-3; DNA: TGTGCCAGCAGTTACCAGCGGGGGGGCTACAATGAGCAGTTCTTC; CDR3: CASSYQRGGYNEQFF
J: TRBJ1-4; size: .; D: .; V: TRBV4-2; DNA: TGTGCCAGCAGCCAGGGGCGGGATGAAAAACTGTTTTTT; CDR3: CASSQGRDEKLFF
J: TRBJ2-2; size: few; D: .; V: TRBV7-9; DNA: TGTGCCAGCAGCTTATTCGGATTTGCGAACACCGGGGAGCTGTTTTTT; CDR3: CASSLFGFANTGELFF
J: TRBJ1-1; size: few; D: TRBD1; V: TRBV6-5; DNA: TGTGCCAGCATGGGACAGCGTTTTAACACTGAAGCTTTCTTT; CDR3: CASMGQRFNTEAFF
J: TRBJ2-7; size: few; D: .; V: TRBV6-1; DNA: TGTGCCAGTGGCCGCAGGGAGGACGAGCAGTACTTC; CDR3: CASGRREDEQYF
J: TRBJ2-1; size: many; D: .; V: TRBV18; DNA: TGTGCCAGCTCAACAGGGAGGGGTGAGCAGTTCTTC; CDR3: CASSTGRGEQFF
J: TRBJ2-1; size: few; D: TRBD2; V: TRBV3-1; DNA: TGTGCCAGCAGACCAACTAGCGGGGGCAATGAGCAGTTCTTC; CDR3: CASRPTSGGNEQFF
J: TRBJ2-5; size: .; D: .; V: TRBV9; DNA: TGTGCCAGCAGCGAAAACGGACAGTATGGGACCCAGTACTTC; CDR3: CASSENGQYGTQYF
J: TRBJ1-1; size: few; D: .; V: TRBV5-5; DNA: TGTGCCAGCAGCCGGGGGTCGCTGAACGCTGAAGCTTTCTTT; CDR3: CASSRGSLNAEAFF
J: TRBJ2-1; size: few; D: TRBD2; V: TRBV20-1; DNA: TGCAGTGCGGACGGAGCTGCGGGAGATTCCTACAATGAGCAGTTCTTC; CDR3: CSADGAAGDSYNEQFF
J: TRBJ1-1; size: many; D: .; V: TRBV6-6; DNA: TGTGCCAGCAGCCTCCCCCCCACTGAAGCTTTCTTT; CDR3: CASSLPPTEAFF
J: TRBJ2-5; size: many; D: TRBD2; V: TRBV6-5; DNA: TGTGCCAGCAGACCGGGACTAGCGCCGGAGACCCAGTACTTC; CDR3: CASRPGLAPETQYF
J: TRBJ2-7; size: .; D: .; V: TRBV9; DNA: TGTGCCAGCAGCCCTAGTACGAGGGCGACGGGCGAGCAGTACTTC; CDR3: CASSPSTRATGEQYF
J: TRBJ2-4; size: .; D: TRBD2; V: TRBV6-4; DNA: TGTGCCAGCAGTGACTCTGTGACTAGCGGCCTCCGAGCCAAAAACATTCAGTACTTC; CDR3: CASSDSVTSGLRAKNIQYF
J: TRBJ1-3; size: many; D: .; V: TRBV6-5; DNA: TGTGCCAGCAGTTACTCCCGGGACGGTGGAAACACCATATATTTT; CDR3: CASSYSRDGGNTIYF
J: TRBJ1-5; size: .; D: .; V: TRBV19; DNA: TGTACCAGTAGAACCGGGACACCGACGCGCAATCAGCCCCAGCATTTT; CDR3: CTSRTGTPTRNQPQHF
J: TRBJ1-2; size: many; D: TRBD1; V: TRBV2; DNA: TGTGCCAGCAGTCCGTACGACAGGGTTAGCTATGGCTACACCTTC; CDR3: CASSPYDRVSYGYTF
J: TRBJ2-6; size: .; D: .; V: TRBV7-8; DNA: TGTGCCAGCAGCCCCCCCTATTCTGGGGCCAACGTCCTGACTTTC; CDR3: CASSPPYSGANVLTF
J: TRBJ2-1; size: .; D: TRBD2; V: TRBV7-7; DNA: TGTGCTAGCAGCCTTAGCGGGGGGCCTGATGAGCAGTTCTTC; CDR3: CASSLSGGPDEQFF
J: TRBJ2-1; size: few; D: .; V: TRBV12-3/TRBV12-4; DNA: TGTGCCAGCAGAACCAGAGGGGATAATGAGCAGTTCTTC; CDR3: CASRTRGDNEQFF
J: TRBJ1-1; size: many; D: TRBD1; V: TRBV28; DNA: TGTGCCAGCAGTGTGGCAGGGGGAGGTAGCACTGAAGCTTTCTTT; CDR3: CASSVAGGGSTEAFF
J: TRBJ1-2; size: .; D: TRBD1; V: TRBV10-3; DNA: TGTGCCATCAGTGAGCGCCGGACAGGGGGCGAGTATGGCTACACCTTC; CDR3: CAISERRTGGEYGYTF
J: TRBJ2-5; size: few; D: TRBD1; V: TRBV7-2; DNA: TGTGCCAGCAGCTTACTCTCGAGAGGGACAGGGGTAGGAGAGACCCAGTACTTC; CDR3: CASSLLSRGTGVGETQYF
J: TRBJ2-7; size: few; D: .; V: TRBV20-1; DNA: TGCAGTGCTAGAGATATAGCGACCGTAACTCTCTACGAGCAGTACTTC; CDR3: CSARDIATVTLYEQYF
J: TRBJ2-3; size: few; D: .; V: TRBV7-9; DNA: TGTGCCAGCAGCTTAGTTGCGGGAAGCACAGATACGCAGTATTTT; CDR3: CASSLVAGSTDTQYF
J: TRBJ2-1; size: medium-sized; D: TRBD2; V: TRBV24-1; DNA: TGTGCCACCAGTGACGCAAGGACTAGTTTCGGAGAGCAGTTCTTC; CDR3: CATSDARTSFGEQFF
J: TRBJ2-3; size: .; D: .; V: TRBV15; DNA: TGTGCCACCAGCAGCCGTAAGGCAGGGAACACAGATACGCAGTATTTT; CDR3: CATSSRKAGNTDTQYF
J: TRBJ1-4; size: few; D: .; V: TRBV18; DNA: TGTGCCAGCTCACCGGTAGGGGCGGATGAAAAACTGTTTTTT; CDR3: CASSPVGADEKLFF